This T cell receptor (beta chain) was recorded in a study of T-cell reconstitution after alpha-beta-depleted transplantation in children. Overall study findings and caveats: Surviving recipient T cells and intrathymic progenitors accounted for some patients' high TCRbeta diversity at day 60. Reports say that about two months after transplant, the alpha-beta T cells came out of several hundred graft clones that had expanded. The main origin of T-cell counts and diversity one year after transplant was newly produced T cells.

This clonotype was seen a handful of times. Its antigen is not identified. TCRbeta library construction was performed incorporating unique molecular identifiers. MiXCR, applied by TCRdb to the PCR reads, yields one record per CDR3 protein. The repertoire holds hundreds of thousands of distinct CDR3 sequences, with under 13% as singletons. The origin of this receptor is a child under three years old with acute myeloid leukemia, due to receive a stem cell transplant. This specimen was PBMCs, taken before TCRalphabeta/CD19-depleted stem cell transplant.

CDR3 region: CASSGEAGPGNGYTF. CDR3 in DNA: TGTGCCAGCAGTGGAGAGGCGGGGCCGGGGAATGGCTACACCTTC. The V gene is TRBV25-1, the J gene TRBJ1-2; D may be TRBD1 (5 bases). This CDR3 is 15 amino acids long. Germline V gene sequence: CDR1 MGHDK, CDR2 SYGVNS. With 4 bases removed from V and 6 bases from J, the gap between germline ends came to 18 bases.